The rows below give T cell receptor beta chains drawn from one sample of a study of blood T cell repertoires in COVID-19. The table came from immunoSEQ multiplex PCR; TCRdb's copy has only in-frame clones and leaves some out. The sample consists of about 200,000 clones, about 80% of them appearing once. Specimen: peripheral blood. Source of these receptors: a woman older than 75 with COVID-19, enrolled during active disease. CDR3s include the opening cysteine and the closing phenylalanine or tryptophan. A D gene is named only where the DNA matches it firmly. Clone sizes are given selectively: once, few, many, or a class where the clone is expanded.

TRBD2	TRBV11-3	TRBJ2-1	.	TGTGCCAGCAGCCCCGGTGGTGGTAGCGGGCCGCAGTTCTTC	CASSPGGGSGPQFF
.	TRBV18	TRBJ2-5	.	TGTGCCAGCTCACCACGAGTGGAAGAGACCCAGTACTTC	CASSPRVEETQYF
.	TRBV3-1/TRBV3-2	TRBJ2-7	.	TGTGCCAGCAGCCAAGGGTCGAGCGGCCCCTACGAGCAGTACTTC	CASSQGSSGPYEQYF
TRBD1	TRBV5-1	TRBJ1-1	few	TGCGCCAGCAGCGAGGGACAGCTGAACACTGAAGCTTTCTTT	CASSEGQLNTEAFF
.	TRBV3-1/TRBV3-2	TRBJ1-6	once	TGTGCCAGCAGCCAAGGACAGGTTAATTCACCCCTCCACTTT	CASSQGQVNSPLHF
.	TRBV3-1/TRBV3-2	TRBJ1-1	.	TGTGCCAGCAGCCAAGTGGGCAGGGACACTGAAGCTTTCTTT	CASSQVGRDTEAFF
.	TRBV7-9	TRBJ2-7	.	TGTGCCAGCACTTTTAGGGGGGGATCCTACGAGCAGTACTTC	CASTFRGGSYEQYF
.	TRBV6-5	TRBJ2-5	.	TGTGCCAGCAGAGGCTGGCGGCCCCTCGAGACCCAGTACTTC	CASRGWRPLETQYF
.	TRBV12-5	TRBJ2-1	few	TGTGCTAGTGGTCTCAATCGGGGGAGCTCCTACAATGAGCAGTTCTTC	CASGLNRGSSYNEQFF
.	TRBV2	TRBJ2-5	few	TGTGCCAGCGGAGGGACCGAACCGTACTTC	CASGGTEPYF
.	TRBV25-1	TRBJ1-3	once	TGTGCCAGCAGTGAAGCGGTCCCGGCCCACTCTGGAAACACCATATATTTT	CASSEAVPAHSGNTIYF
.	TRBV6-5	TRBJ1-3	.	TGTGCCAGCAGGACGGGAGGGGGGCTTGGAAACACCATATATTTT	CASRTGGGLGNTIYF
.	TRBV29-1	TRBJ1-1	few	TGCAGCGTTGAGCGGGGTGAGTCTGAAGCTTTCTTT	CSVERGESEAFF
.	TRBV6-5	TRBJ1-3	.	TGTGCCAGCAGTTACAGCGCCGAAGACACCATATATTTT	CASSYSAEDTIYF